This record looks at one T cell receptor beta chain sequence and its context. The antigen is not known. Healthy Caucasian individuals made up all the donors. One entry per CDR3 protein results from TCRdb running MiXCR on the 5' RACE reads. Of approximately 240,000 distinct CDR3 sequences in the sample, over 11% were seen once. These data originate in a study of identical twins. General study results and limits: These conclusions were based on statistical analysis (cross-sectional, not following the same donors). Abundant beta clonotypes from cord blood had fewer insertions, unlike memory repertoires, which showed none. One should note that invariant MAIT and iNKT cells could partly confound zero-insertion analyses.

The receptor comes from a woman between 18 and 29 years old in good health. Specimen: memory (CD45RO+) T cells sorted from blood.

CDR3 sequence reads: CAWSYTYNSPLHF. The CDR3 DNA is TGTGCCTGGAGTTACACATATAATTCACCCCTCCACTTT. This chain joins TRBV30 and TRBJ1-6; D is uncertain. The V gene's germline CDR1 is GTSNPN and CDR2 SVGIG (reference sequence). The CDR3 is made up of 13 amino acids. V lost 2 bases and J lost 4, with 6 bases in between.